Below, 8 T cell receptor beta chains from the same sample are listed, as sequenced in a study of OX40 agonist ivuxolimab in advanced cancers. The protocol was immunoSEQ multiplex PCR, while the TCRdb copy is restricted to in-frame clones and leaves out a portion. The sample gives about 37,000 clones, around four fifths of which show up once; under 25% is in the top ten. Source: CD4+ or CD8+ T cells sorted from blood, taken in a trial of the OX40 agonist ivuxolimab. These receptors were collected from an adult with an advanced solid tumor such as melanoma, head and neck, liver or kidney cancer.

V gene TRBV7-6 combines with J gene TRBJ1-4; possible D gene TRBD1, 5 bases. Looked up from germline, CDR1 is SGHVS and CDR2 is FNYEAQ. With 2 bases removed from V and 7 bases from J, the gap between germline ends came to 11 bases. CDR3 length: 14 amino acids. The CDR3 loop is CASSLTTGGEKLFF. In DNA form, the CDR3 reads TGTGCCAGCAGCTTAACTACAGGAGGTGAAAAACTGTTTTTT.

This clone appeared a few times. The chain joins TRBV5-1 to TRBJ2-7; D not certain. This CDR3 contains 16 residues. Trimming left V 1 base short and J 0 bases short, with 14 bases between. Germline loops: CDR1 SGHRS, CDR2 YFSETQ. CDR3 coding DNA: TGCGCCAGCAGCTTGAGGGCCCAGGTTTCCTCCTACGAGCAGTACTTC. Translated, it gives CASSLRAQVSSYEQYF.

A single count supports this clone. This rearrangement joins TRBV7-9 to TRBJ1-2; a possible D gene is TRBD1 (6 bases). This CDR3 spans 13 amino acids. CDR1 and CDR2 (germline): SEHNR, FQNEAQ (reference sequence). Trimming shortened V by 3 bases and J by 7 bases, and 12 bases separated the two germline ends. CDR3 sequence (DNA): TGTGCCAGCAGCTTTGATAGGGGGGCTGGCTACACCTTC. Its translation is CASSFDRGAGYTF. Based on the CDR3 plus reference TRBV7-9 and TRBJ1-2, the full variable domain is DTGVSQNPRHKITKRGQNVTFRCDPISEHNRLYWYRQTLGQGPEFLTYFQNEAQLEKSRLLSDRFSAERPKGSFSTLEIQRTEQGDSAMYLCASSFDRGAGYTFGSGTRLTVV.

The chain uses TRBV7-9 and TRBJ2-7, with a weak D call TRBD2 (6 bases). Germline-derived CDR1 and CDR2 are SEHNR and FQNEAQ (reference sequence). The CDR3 has 13 amino acids. Trimming left V 0 bases short and J 3 bases short, with 6 bases between. CDR3 nucleotides: TGTGCCAGCAGCTTAGCGGAGGGCTACGAGCAGTACTTC. It is translated as CASSLAEGYEQYF.

This clone was found a few times. The chain carries TRBV18 and TRBJ2-2; no definite D call. This CDR3 region has 13 residues. V lost 1 base to trimming and J lost 6 bases, with 6 bases between them. Germline CDR1 reads KGHSH; CDR2 reads LQKENI. CDR3 sequence reads: CASSPLSAGELFF. The CDR3, as DNA: TGTGCCAGCTCACCACTGAGTGCCGGGGAGCTGTTTTTT.

Comment on this clone: A junction end diverges from the germline sequence, so it may reflect a read error. CDR3 loop: CASSLRTSGAVDF. In DNA, the CDR3 is TGTGCCAGCAGTTTACGGACTAGCGGGGCAGTCGACTTC. The chain couples TRBV28 to TRBJ2-7, with 12 bases identical to TRBD2. The CDR3 totals 13 residues. CDR1 is MDHEN, CDR2 SYDVKM, per germline.

The rearrangement uses TRBV6-6 and TRBJ2-3; 10 bases are a match to TRBD2. Germline-derived CDR1 and CDR2 are MNHNY and SVGAGI (reference sequence). Trimming cost V 4 bases and J 1 base; bases outside gene matches: 2. This CDR3 spans 15 amino acids. CDR3 DNA sequence: TGTGCCAGCAGTTCCGGACTAGCGGGCACAGATACGCAGTATTTT. This sequence encodes CASSSGLAGTDTQYF.

This clone was counted a few times. The chain employs TRBV2 and TRBJ2-7; D perhaps matches TRBD1 (6 bases). The CDR3 is 13 residues long. V dropped 7 bases and J dropped 1 base, with 11 bases sitting between them. CDR1 SNHLY and CDR2 FYNNEI come from the germline V gene. This chain's CDR3 is CASTRQDSYEQYF. The CDR3 nucleotides are TGTGCCAGCACACGACAGGATTCCTACGAGCAGTACTTC.